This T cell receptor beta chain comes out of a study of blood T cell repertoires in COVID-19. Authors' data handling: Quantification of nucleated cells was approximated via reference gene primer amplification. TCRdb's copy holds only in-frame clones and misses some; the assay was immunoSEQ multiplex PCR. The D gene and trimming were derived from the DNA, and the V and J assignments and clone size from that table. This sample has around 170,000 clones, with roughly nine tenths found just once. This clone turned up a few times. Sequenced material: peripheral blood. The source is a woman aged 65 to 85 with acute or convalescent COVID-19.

CDR3 bases: TGTGCCAGCAGCCTCCAGACAGGCACAGATACGCAGTATTTT. Translating gives CASSLQTGTDTQYF. The rearrangement links TRBV7-3 to TRBJ2-3, with D perhaps matching TRBD1 (5 bases). Trimming left V 5 bases short and J 1 base short, with 10 bases between. CDR3 size: 14 residues. The germline V gene encodes CDR1 SGHTA and CDR2 FQGTGA.